This TCR beta chain was found in a study of beta chain features in type 1 diabetes. A few counts support this clone. CD4+ naive, central memory, regulatory and stem cell-like memory cells were sorted via CD45RO/CCR7/CD25/CD127/CD95/CD27. Expressed TCRB transcripts were sequenced, since all the RNA that had been isolated was reverse transcribed. Assay: immunoSEQ multiplex PCR; the TCRdb copy retains only in-frame clones and omits some. This sample has roughly 350,000 clones, with approximately 11% found just once. Per the germline V gene, CDR1 is KGHSH and CDR2 is LQKENI. This CDR3 contains 15 residues. Between the trimmed V and J ends, which lost 6 bases and 1 base, there was a span of 13 bases.

Sequenced: naive CD4+ T cells from blood. The sequence was obtained from a woman aged 30 to 39 in good health. The V call is TRBV18, the J call TRBJ1-5, with a tentative D call TRBD1 (6 bases). The CDR3 coding sequence is TGTGCCAGCTCCAGTTCAGGGGAAAGCAATCAGCCCCAGCATTTT. Residues: CASSSSGESNQPQHF.